This T cell receptor (beta chain) was recorded in a study of blood T cells in healthy people across ages. Study in general: With template switching, about one barcoded beta molecule was captured per two T cells.

Study-wide results and caveats: Age showed a roughly linear inverse relationship with TCR beta diversity per million T cells.

This clonotype has more than one count but fewer than ten. Its antigen is undetermined. The second PCR ran 7 to 11 cycles with a sample-barcoded 5' primer and J-beta primers. Each CDR3 protein is one row after TCRdb ran MiXCR on the 5' RACE reads. The sample carries about 1 million distinct CDR3 sequences, 45% recorded once. The CDR3 runs 14 residues. Germline CDR1 is SEHNR and CDR2 is FQNEAQ (reference sequence). V dropped 1 base and J dropped 3 bases, with 10 bases sitting between them. The receptor's source is a woman in her sixties in good health. V usage is TRBV7-9 and J usage is TRBJ2-7; D gene ambiguous. The sequencing input was blood. CDR3 residues: CASSLGGTIYEQYF. CDR3 bases: TGTGCCAGCAGCTTAGGTGGCACTATCTACGAGCAGTACTTC. The variable domain in full, with the rest retrieved from reference TRBV7-9 and TRBJ2-7, is DTGVSQNPRHKITKRGQNVTFRCDPISEHNRLYWYRQTLGQGPEFLTYFQNEAQLEKSRLLSDRFSAERPKGSFSTLEIQRTEQGDSAMYLCASSLGGTIYEQYFGPGTRLTVT.